This T cell receptor (beta chain) was observed in a study of CD4 T cells in relation to SARS-CoV-2 and coronaviruses. Looking at the study overall: TCR beta CDR3s were sequenced after 10-day antigen culture of PBMCs.

Repertoires were generated with immunoSEQ multiplex PCR, while TCRdb's copy carries only in-frame clones and drops some. The data hold more than 20,000 clones, with 76% observed a single time. The unexposed donors gave CD4+ T cells in about 2010-2019, prior to COVID-19. Isolation of CD4+ T cells took place after about 10 days in culture. Each well had 2.1 million or so PBMCs in 5% human AB serum with IL-2. Turning to this clone: Its antigen is undetermined.

The clonotype originates from a human donor in good health. Input material: CD4+ T cells from PBMCs, cultured in vitro.

CDR3 nucleotides: TGTGCCAGCAGTGGGACGGCCTCCTATAGCAATCAGCCCCAGCATTTT. The encoded protein is CASSGTASYSNQPQHF. V is TRBV6-6 and J is TRBJ1-5, with a tentative D call TRBD1 (5 bases). The germline gives CDR1 MNHNY, CDR2 SVGAGI (reference sequence). Trimming pared 5 bases from V and 0 bases from J, leaving 14 bases between. CDR3 size: 16 residues.